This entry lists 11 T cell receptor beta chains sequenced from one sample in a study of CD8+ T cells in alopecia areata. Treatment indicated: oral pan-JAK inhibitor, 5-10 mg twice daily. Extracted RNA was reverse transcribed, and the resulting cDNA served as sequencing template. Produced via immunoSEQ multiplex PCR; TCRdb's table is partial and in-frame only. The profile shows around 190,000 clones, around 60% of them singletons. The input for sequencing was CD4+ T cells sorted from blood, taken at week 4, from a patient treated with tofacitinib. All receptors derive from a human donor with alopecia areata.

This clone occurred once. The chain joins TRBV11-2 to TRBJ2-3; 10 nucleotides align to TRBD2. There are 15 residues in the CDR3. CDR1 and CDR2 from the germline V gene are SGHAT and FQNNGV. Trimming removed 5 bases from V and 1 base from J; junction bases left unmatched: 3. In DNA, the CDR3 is TGTGCCAGCAGCCTGAGCGGGAGGGGCACAGATACGCAGTATTTT. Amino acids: CASSLSGRGTDTQYF.

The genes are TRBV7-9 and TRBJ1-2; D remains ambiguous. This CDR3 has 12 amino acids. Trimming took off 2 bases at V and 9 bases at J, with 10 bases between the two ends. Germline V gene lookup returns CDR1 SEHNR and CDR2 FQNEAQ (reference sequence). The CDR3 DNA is TGTGCCAGCAGCTTACTAGGCGAAAGCTACACCTTC. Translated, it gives CASSLLGESYTF.

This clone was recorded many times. CDR3 in amino acids: CASSPLGMGTDTQYF. The DNA of the CDR3 is TGTGCCAGCTCACCACTGGGGATGGGGACAGATACGCAGTATTTT. V gene TRBV18 combines with J gene TRBJ2-3; no clear D gene. The CDR3 is 15 residues long. V shed 1 base and J shed 3 bases, with 11 bases lying between them. The V gene's germline CDR1 is KGHSH and CDR2 LQKENI. Full variable domain (remainder filled in from reference TRBV18 and TRBJ2-3): NAGVMQNPRHLVRRRGQEARLRCSPMKGHSHVYWYRQLPEEGLKFMVYLQKENIIDESGMPKERFSAEFPKEGPSILRIQQVVRGDSAAYFCASSPLGMGTDTQYFGPGTRLTVL.

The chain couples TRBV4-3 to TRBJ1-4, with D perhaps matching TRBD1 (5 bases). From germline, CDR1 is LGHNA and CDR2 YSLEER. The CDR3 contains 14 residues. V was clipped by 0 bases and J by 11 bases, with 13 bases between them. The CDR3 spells CASSQDSGRRKLFF. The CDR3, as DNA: TGCGCCAGCAGCCAAGATTCAGGGCGTAGGAAACTGTTTTTT.

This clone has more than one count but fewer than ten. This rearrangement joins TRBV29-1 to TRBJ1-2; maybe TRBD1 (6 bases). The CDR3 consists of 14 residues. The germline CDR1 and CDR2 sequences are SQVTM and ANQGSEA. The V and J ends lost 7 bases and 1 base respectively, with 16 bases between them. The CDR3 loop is CSADPGQINYGYTF. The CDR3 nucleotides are TGCAGCGCTGACCCGGGACAAATTAACTATGGCTACACCTTC.

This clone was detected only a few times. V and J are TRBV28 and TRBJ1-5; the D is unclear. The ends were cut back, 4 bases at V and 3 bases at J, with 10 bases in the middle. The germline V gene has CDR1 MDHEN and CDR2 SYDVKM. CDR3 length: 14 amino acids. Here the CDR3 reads CASSSTVINQPQHF. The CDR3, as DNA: TGTGCCAGCAGTTCGACGGTGATCAATCAGCCCCAGCATTTT.

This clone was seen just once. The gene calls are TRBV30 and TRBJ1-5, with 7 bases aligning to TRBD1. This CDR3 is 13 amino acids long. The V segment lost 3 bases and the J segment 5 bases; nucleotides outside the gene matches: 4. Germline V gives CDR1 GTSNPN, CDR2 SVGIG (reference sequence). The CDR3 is CAWSYRGDQPQHF. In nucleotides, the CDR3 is TGTGCCTGGAGCTACAGGGGTGATCAGCCCCAGCATTTT.

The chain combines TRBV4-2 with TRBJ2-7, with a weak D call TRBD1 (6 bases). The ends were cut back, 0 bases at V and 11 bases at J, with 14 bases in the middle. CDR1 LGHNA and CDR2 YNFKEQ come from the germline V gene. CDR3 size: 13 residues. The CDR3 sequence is CASSQEQDSYKYF. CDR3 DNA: TGTGCCAGCAGCCAAGAGCAGGACAGCTATAAGTACTTC.

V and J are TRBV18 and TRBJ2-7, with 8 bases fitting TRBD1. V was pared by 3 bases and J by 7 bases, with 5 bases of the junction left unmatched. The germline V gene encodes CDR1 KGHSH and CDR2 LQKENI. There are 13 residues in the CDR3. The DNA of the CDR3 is TGTGCCAGCTCACCGGGACAGGCAATGGAGCAGTACTTC. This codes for CASSPGQAMEQYF. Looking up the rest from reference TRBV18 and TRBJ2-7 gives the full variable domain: NAGVMQNPRHLVRRRGQEARLRCSPMKGHSHVYWYRQLPEEGLKFMVYLQKENIIDESGMPKERFSAEFPKEGPSILRIQQVVRGDSAAYFCASSPGQAMEQYFGPGTRLTVT.

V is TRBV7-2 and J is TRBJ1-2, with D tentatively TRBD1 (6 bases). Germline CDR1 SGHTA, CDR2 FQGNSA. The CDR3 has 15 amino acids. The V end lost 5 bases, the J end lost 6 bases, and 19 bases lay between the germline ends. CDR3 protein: CASSTVAGAGNGYTF. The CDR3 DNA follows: TGTGCCAGCAGCACAGTAGCAGGGGCGGGGAATGGCTACACCTTC.

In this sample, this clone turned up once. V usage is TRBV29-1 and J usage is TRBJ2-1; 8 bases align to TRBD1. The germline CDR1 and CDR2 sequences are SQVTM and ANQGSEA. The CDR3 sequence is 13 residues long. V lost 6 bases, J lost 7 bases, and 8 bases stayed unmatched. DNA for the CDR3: TGCAGCGTAGATGGACAGGGTGGGAATGAGCAGTTCTTC. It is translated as CSVDGQGGNEQFF.